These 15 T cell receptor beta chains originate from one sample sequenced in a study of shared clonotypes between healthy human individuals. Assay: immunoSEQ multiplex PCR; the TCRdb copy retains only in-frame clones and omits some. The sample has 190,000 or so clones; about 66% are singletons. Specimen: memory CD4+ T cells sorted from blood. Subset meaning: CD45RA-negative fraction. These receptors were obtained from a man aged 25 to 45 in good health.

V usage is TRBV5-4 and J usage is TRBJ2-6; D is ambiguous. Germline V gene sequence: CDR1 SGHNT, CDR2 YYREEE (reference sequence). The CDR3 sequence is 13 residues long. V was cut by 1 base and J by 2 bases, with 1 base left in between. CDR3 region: CASSLTGANVLTF. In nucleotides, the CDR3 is TGTGCCAGCAGCTTGACTGGGGCCAACGTCCTGACTTTC.

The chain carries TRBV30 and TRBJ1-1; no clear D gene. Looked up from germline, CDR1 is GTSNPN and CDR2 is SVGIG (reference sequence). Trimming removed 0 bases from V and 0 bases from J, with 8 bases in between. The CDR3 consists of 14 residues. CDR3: CAWSVRDMNTEAFF. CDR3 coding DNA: TGTGCCTGGAGTGTACGGGATATGAACACTGAAGCTTTCTTT. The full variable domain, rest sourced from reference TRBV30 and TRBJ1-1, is SQTIHQWPATLVQPVGSPLSLECTVEGTSNPNLYWYRQAAGRGLQLLFYSVGIGQISSEVPQNLSASRPQDRQFILSSKKLLLSDSGFYLCAWSVRDMNTEAFFGQGTRLTVV.

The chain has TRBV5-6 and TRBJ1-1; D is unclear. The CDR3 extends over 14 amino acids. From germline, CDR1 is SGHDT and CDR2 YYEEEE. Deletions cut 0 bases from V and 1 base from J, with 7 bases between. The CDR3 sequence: CASSLAAGNTEAFF. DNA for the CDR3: TGTGCCAGCAGCTTGGCCGCTGGGAACACTGAAGCTTTCTTT.

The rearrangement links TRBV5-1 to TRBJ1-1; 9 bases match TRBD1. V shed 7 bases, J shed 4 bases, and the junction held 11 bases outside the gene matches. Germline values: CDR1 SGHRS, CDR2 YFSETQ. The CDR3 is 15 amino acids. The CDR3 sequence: CASYTGGSTVTEAFF. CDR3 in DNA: TGCGCCAGCTATACAGGGGGCTCCACGGTCACTGAAGCTTTCTTT.

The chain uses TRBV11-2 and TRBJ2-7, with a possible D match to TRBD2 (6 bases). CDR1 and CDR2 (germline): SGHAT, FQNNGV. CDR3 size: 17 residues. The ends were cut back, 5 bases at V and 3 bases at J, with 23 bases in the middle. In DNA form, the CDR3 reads TGTGCCAGCAGCAGATATCGTTCGGAGGGTAGATTCTACGAGCAGTACTTC. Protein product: CASSRYRSEGRFYEQYF. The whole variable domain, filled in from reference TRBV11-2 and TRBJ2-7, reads EAGVAQSPRYKIIEKRQSVAFWCNPISGHATLYWYQQILGQGPKLLIQFQNNGVVDDSQLPKDRFSAERLKGVDSTLKIQPAKLEDSAVYLCASSRYRSEGRFYEQYFGPGTRLTVT.

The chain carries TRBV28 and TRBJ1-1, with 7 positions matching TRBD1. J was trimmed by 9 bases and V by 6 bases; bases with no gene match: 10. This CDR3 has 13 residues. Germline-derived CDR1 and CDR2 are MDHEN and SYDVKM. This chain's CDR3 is CASRVTGERKAFF. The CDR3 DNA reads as TGTGCCAGCAGAGTTACAGGGGAACGAAAAGCTTTCTTT. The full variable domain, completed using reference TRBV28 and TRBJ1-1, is DVKVTQSSRYLVKRTGEKVFLECVQDMDHENMFWYRQDPGLGLRLIYFSYDVKMKEKGDIPEGYSVSREKKERFSLILESASTNQTSMYLCASRVTGERKAFFGQGTRLTVV.

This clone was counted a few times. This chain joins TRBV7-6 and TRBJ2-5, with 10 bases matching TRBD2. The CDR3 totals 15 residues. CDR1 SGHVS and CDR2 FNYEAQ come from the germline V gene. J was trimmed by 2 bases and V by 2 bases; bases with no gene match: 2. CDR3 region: CASSLLAGAQETQYF. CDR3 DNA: TGTGCCAGCAGCTTACTAGCGGGAGCTCAAGAGACCCAGTACTTC.

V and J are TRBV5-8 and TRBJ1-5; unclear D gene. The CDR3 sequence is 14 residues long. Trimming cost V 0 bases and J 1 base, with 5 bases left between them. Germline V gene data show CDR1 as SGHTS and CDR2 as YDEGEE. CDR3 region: CASSLGPSNQPQHF. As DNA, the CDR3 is TGTGCCAGCAGCTTGGGGCCGAGCAATCAGCCCCAGCATTTT. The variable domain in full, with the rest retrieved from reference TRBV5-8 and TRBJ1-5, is EAGVTQSPTHLIKTRGQQATLRCSPISGHTSVYWYQQALGLGLQFLLWYDEGEERNRGNFPPRFSGRQFPNYSSELNVNALELEDSALYLCASSLGPSNQPQHFGDGTRLSIL.

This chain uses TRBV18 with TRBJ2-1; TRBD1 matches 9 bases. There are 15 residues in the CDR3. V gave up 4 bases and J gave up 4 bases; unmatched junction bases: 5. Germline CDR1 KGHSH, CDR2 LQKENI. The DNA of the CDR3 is TGTGCCAGCTCACAGGGACAGGGAAAGTACAATGAGCAGTTCTTC. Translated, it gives CASSQGQGKYNEQFF.

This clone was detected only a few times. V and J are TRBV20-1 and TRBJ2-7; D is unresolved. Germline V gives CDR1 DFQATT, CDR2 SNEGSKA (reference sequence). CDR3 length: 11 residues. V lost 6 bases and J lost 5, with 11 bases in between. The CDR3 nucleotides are TGCAGTGCCCAACGGAAGGACGAGCAGTACTTC. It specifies CSAQRKDEQYF.

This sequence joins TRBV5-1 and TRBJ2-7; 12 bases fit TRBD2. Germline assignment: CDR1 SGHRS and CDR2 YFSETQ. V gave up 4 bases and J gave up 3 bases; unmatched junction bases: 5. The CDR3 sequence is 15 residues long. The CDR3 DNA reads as TGCGCCAGCAGCACCGGACTAGCGGGACTCTACGAGCAGTACTTC. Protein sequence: CASSTGLAGLYEQYF.

CDR3 bases: TGTGCCAGCAGCTTAGCGGGAGACACCGGGGAGCTGTTTTTT. Translating gives CASSLAGDTGELFF. The gene calls are TRBV7-6 and TRBJ2-2; the D gene is possibly TRBD2 (5 bases). Trimming removed 0 bases from V and 3 bases from J, with 5 bases in between. Germline loops: CDR1 SGHVS, CDR2 FNYEAQ. The CDR3 length is 14 residues.

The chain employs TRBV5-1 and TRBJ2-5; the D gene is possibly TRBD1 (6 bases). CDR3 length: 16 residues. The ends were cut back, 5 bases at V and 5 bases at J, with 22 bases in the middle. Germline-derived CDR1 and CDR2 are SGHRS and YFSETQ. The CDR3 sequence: CASRVAGTRTGETQYF. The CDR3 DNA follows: TGCGCCAGCAGGGTTGCCGGGACAAGGACCGGGGAGACCCAGTACTTC.

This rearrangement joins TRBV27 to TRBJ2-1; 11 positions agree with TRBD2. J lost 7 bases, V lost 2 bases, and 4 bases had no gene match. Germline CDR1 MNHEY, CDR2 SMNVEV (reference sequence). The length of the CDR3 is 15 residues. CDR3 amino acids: CASSLGTSGRNEQFF. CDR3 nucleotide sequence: TGTGCCAGCAGTTTAGGGACTAGCGGAAGGAATGAGCAGTTCTTC.

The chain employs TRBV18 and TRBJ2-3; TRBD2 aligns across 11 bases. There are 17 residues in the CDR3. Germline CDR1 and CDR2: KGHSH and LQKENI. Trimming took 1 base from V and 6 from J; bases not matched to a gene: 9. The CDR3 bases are TGTGCCAGCTCACCACGTCGCCTAGCGGGAGGTTCTGATACGCAGTATTTT. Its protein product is CASSPRRLAGGSDTQYF.